The present entry profiles one T cell receptor beta chain with its context. The data stem from a study of blood T cell repertoires in COVID-19. Study-wide background: Acute-phase and convalescent COVID-19 samples originated in the United States, Italy and Spain. Sources were T cells, B-cell-depleted T cells, or PBMCs; the material itself was cDNA or gDNA.

Study processing details: Amplified reference gene primers provided the basis for estimating nucleated cell counts. Profiled with immunoSEQ multiplex PCR; TCRdb holds only in-frame clones, not every one. Clonal size and the V and J genes are those of that table, whereas D and trimming came from the DNA. Of under 200,000 clones listed, approximately 85% are singletons. This clonotype was obtained from a woman over 75 with acute or convalescent COVID-19. The sample comprised peripheral blood.

CDR3 residues: CASSLEQGVDTGELFF. The CDR3 bases are TGCGCCAGCAGCTTGGAACAGGGGGTTGACACCGGGGAGCTGTTTTTT. The chain has TRBV5-1 and TRBJ2-2; 8 bases align to TRBD1. Germline CDR1 SGHRS, CDR2 YFSETQ. V shed 0 bases and J 3 bases; nucleotides not matched to a gene: 4. This CDR3 has 16 residues.